The present T cell receptor (beta chain) was sequenced within a study of blood T cell repertoires in COVID-19. About the study: The cDNA or gDNA used as material had been derived from T cells, B-cell-depleted T cells, or PBMCs.

Sequencing used immunoSEQ multiplex PCR; TCRdb keeps in-frame clones, though not all of them. Of tens of thousands of clones detected, 70% to 90% appear once; the ten largest clones hold over 3.5%. The V end was cut by 3 bases, the J end by 1 base, with 11 bases between. Per the germline V gene, CDR1 is PRHDT and CDR2 is FYEKMQ (reference sequence). This CDR3 has 15 residues. The TCR sequence derives from a man between 45 and 60 years old with active COVID-19. Sequencing input: peripheral blood. The genes are TRBV13 and TRBJ2-3; TRBD2 is a possible D gene (5 bases). CDR3 in DNA: TGTGCCAGCAGCTTCCTAGCATTGGGCACAGATACGCAGTATTTT. Translating gives CASSFLALGTDTQYF.